This TCR beta chain emerged from a study of cytomegalovirus exposure and HLA in healthy donors. Germline V CDR1 and CDR2: MDHEN, SYDVKM. The ends lost 5 bases at V and 5 bases at J; junction bases unmatched: 9. The CDR3 extends over 15 amino acids. PCR employed 60 Vbeta and 13 Jbeta primers. This table comes from immunoSEQ multiplex PCR, and its TCRdb copy is limited to in-frame clones, with some not included. The sample consists of about 160,000 clones, roughly four fifths of them appearing once. Study-wide results and limits: The analysis excluded some indistinguishable V segments, including TRBV6-2 and TRBV6-3. It was confirmed in vitro that a few of the CMV-associated chains were specific for CMV antigens.

Notes on this clone: Its matching antigen is unknown.

This TCR derives from a man between 45 and 60 years old in good health and CMV-seropositive. This chain uses TRBV28 with TRBJ2-7, with 10 bases fitting TRBD1. Sequencing used PBMCs. CDR3 residues: CASSPRDRGFDEQYF. The CDR3 DNA follows: TGTGCCAGCAGTCCCCGGGACAGGGGTTTCGACGAGCAGTACTTC.